Listed here are 22 T cell receptor beta chains from one sample, sequenced in a study of T cells expressing NK-cell markers. No DNA is given; TCRdb re-called the 5' RACE reads and lists each CDR3 protein once. This sample's table has about 160,000 distinct CDR3 sequences. The specimen sequenced was blood T cells: a sorted CD56 or NKG2C T cell subset, CD4+ or CD8+ T cells, or bulk PBMC T cells (not recorded which). These receptors were obtained from a woman aged 18-69 years in good health.

This rearrangement joins TRBV28 to TRBJ1-5; the TCRdb D gene call, TRBD1, has no DNA to confirm it. Germline loops: CDR1 MDHEN, CDR2 SYDVKM. This CDR3 contains 15 residues. CDR3 in amino acids: CASSSRGGRTQPQHF.

The CDR3 loop is CSVGDHSYEQYF. The chain couples TRBV29-1 to TRBJ2-7; TCRdb's assignment of TRBD1 cannot be checked, as there is no DNA. This CDR3 region has 12 residues. The germline CDR1 and CDR2 sequences are SQVTM and ANQGSEA.

The chain has TRBV9 and TRBJ1-2. Germline CDR1 SGDLS, CDR2 YYNGEE. This CDR3 comprises 17 residues. The chain's CDR3 is CASSVGGIRGQGHGYTF.

The chain carries TRBV18 and TRBJ2-7. CDR1 and CDR2 (germline): KGHSH, LQKENI. The CDR3 totals 15 residues. The CDR3 reads CASSPSGGSSYEQYF.

The genes are TRBV5-1 and TRBJ1-1. From germline, CDR1 is SGHRS and CDR2 YFSETQ. The CDR3 sequence is 15 residues long. The CDR3 protein is CASSQTPGPATEAFF.

The chain joins TRBV20-1 to TRBJ2-1; TCRdb's assignment of TRBD2 cannot be checked, as there is no DNA. The length of the CDR3 is 16 residues. Per germline, CDR1 DFQATT and CDR2 SNEGSKA (reference sequence). The CDR3 loop is CSAGKPGLASYNEQFF.

The J gene is TRBJ2-7, the V gene TRBV7-2. CDR1 is SGHTA and CDR2 is FQGNSA in the germline V gene. The length of the CDR3 is 11 residues. The CDR3 spells CASSLWGEQYF.

The chain recombines TRBV18 with TRBJ2-4. Germline-derived CDR1 and CDR2 are KGHSH and LQKENI. This CDR3 is built from 11 residues. CDR3 in amino acids: CASSPENIQYF.

The chain is built from TRBV3-1 and TRBJ1-6; lacking DNA, the TRBD1 call made by TCRdb goes unchecked. The CDR3 runs to 13 residues. The germline CDR1 and CDR2 sequences are LGHDT and YNNKEL (reference sequence). CDR3 sequence: CASSPTVGSPLHF.

CDR3 region: CASSLGPEQPTDTQYF. V gene TRBV5-1 combines with J gene TRBJ2-3. This CDR3 comprises 16 residues. Germline CDR1 SGHRS, CDR2 YFSETQ.

The chain joins TRBV29-1 to TRBJ1-6. Looked up from germline, CDR1 is SQVTM and CDR2 is ANQGSEA. There are 13 residues in the CDR3. The CDR3 loop reads CSVSTSYNSPLHF.

The CDR3 protein is CATRPNSTDTQYF. This chain connects TRBV10-3 to TRBJ2-3. The CDR3 is 13 amino acids. Germline CDR1 ENHRY, CDR2 SYGVKD.

This chain joins TRBV7-2 and TRBJ2-1; TCRdb calls TRBD2, which cannot be checked without DNA. In germline, CDR1 is SGHTA, CDR2 FQGNSA. The length of the CDR3 is 16 residues. The CDR3 protein is CASSFGGGEVRNEQFF. Based on the CDR3 plus reference TRBV7-2 and TRBJ2-1, the full variable domain is GAGVSQSPSNKVTEKGKDVELRCDPISGHTALYWYRQSLGQGLEFLIYFQGNSAPDKSGLPSDRFSAERTGGSVSTLTIQRTQQEDSAVYLCASSFGGGEVRNEQFFGPGTRLTVL.

The genes are TRBV20-1 and TRBJ2-7; checking the TCRdb D call of TRBD2 is not possible without DNA. CDR3 size: 15 residues. Per the germline V gene, CDR1 is DFQATT and CDR2 is SNEGSKA (reference sequence). CDR3 residues: CSARSRGGGTYEQYF.

This sequence joins TRBV15 and TRBJ1-4. Germline-derived CDR1 and CDR2 are LNHNV and YYDKDF (reference sequence). The CDR3 is made up of 14 amino acids. CDR3 amino acids: CATSRGGVHEKLFF.

The chain has TRBV12-3 or TRBV12-4 and TRBJ1-1; TCRdb picks TRBD1, but there is no DNA to check that call. This CDR3 spans 11 amino acids. The CDR3: CASRGRGEAFF.

V gene TRBV5-1 combines with J gene TRBJ2-1; TCRdb names TRBD2, which stays unverified in the absence of DNA. The CDR3 length is 15 residues. CDR1 is SGHRS and CDR2 is YFSETQ in the germline V gene. The CDR3: CASSLEIGTIDEQFF.

The chain employs TRBV5-1 and TRBJ1-2. Germline V gene data show CDR1 as SGHRS and CDR2 as YFSETQ. This CDR3 spans 14 amino acids. The chain's CDR3 is CASSLGLLNYGYTF.

This chain connects TRBV11-2 to TRBJ1-3. CDR3 length: 17 residues. Germline CDR1 SGHAT, CDR2 FQNNGV. The CDR3 region is CASSRSGNQYSGNTIYF.

The chain employs TRBV20-1 and TRBJ1-6; the D call from TCRdb, TRBD1, cannot be confirmed without DNA. CDR1 DFQATT and CDR2 SNEGSKA come from the germline V gene (reference sequence). The CDR3 loop spans 14 amino acids. CDR3 sequence: CSASPGGFGSPLHF.

The rearrangement joins TRBV7-9 to TRBJ1-6. The CDR3 runs to 14 residues. Germline CDR1 reads SEHNR; CDR2 reads FQNEAQ (reference sequence). The CDR3 loop reads CASSPPGGVFTLHF.

The chain has TRBV10-3 and TRBJ1-5; checking the TCRdb D call of TRBD1 is not possible without DNA. The CDR3 covers 13 residues. Germline-derived CDR1 and CDR2 are ENHRY and SYGVKD. CDR3 amino acids: CATNGQGDQPQHF.